This is a list of T cell receptor beta chains from one sample in a study of OX40 agonist ivuxolimab in advanced cancers. Sequencing used immunoSEQ multiplex PCR; TCRdb keeps in-frame clones, though not all of them. The sample holds about 86,000 clones; roughly 85% are singletons and the top ten take less than 1.5%. The sample was CD4+ or CD8+ T cells sorted from blood, taken in a trial of the OX40 agonist ivuxolimab. The receptor source for this set is an adult with an advanced solid tumor such as melanoma, head and neck, liver or kidney cancer. Each CDR3 is given without its conserved first and last residue.

J gene: TRBJ1-2
V gene: TRBV18
CDR3 protein: ASSIGQDGYT

J gene: TRBJ2-1
V gene: TRBV30
CDR3 protein: AWSVMPSVEQF

J gene: TRBJ1-3
V gene: TRBV10-3
CDR3 protein: AAGTAGNTIY

J gene: TRBJ1-1
V gene: TRBV5-5
CDR3 protein: ASSLAPGRNTEAF

J gene: TRBJ2-5
V gene: TRBV19
CDR3 protein: ASSRDRGETQY

J gene: TRBJ2-5
V gene: TRBV11-2
CDR3 protein: ASSPRSGEGQETQY

J gene: TRBJ2-1
V gene: TRBV30
CDR3 protein: AWSAGDEQF

J gene: TRBJ2-5
V gene: TRBV30
CDR3 protein: AWSVLGKQETQY

J gene: TRBJ1-2
V gene: TRBV6-1
CDR3 protein: ASSKDPRRYYGYT

J gene: TRBJ1-3
V gene: TRBV6-5
CDR3 protein: ASSLGFSGNTIY

J gene: TRBJ2-1
V gene: TRBV5-1
CDR3 protein: ASSWDRVDEQF

J gene: TRBJ2-1
V gene: TRBV7-3
CDR3 protein: ASSRATGQGTNEQF

J gene: TRBJ2-3
V gene: TRBV6-4
CDR3 protein: ASSVAGVLDTQY

J gene: TRBJ2-2
V gene: TRBV9
CDR3 protein: ASSVGRIDTGELF

J gene: TRBJ2-2
V gene: TRBV10-3
CDR3 protein: AISSGGPQAGELF

J gene: TRBJ2-5
V gene: TRBV15
CDR3 protein: ATSRVDIVGQY

J gene: TRBJ1-4
V gene: TRBV4-2
CDR3 protein: ASSPPGSTNEKLF

J gene: TRBJ1-4
V gene: TRBV11-3
CDR3 protein: ASSRDSRGTNEKLF

J gene: TRBJ1-3
V gene: TRBV9
CDR3 protein: ASSAGLSGNTIY

J gene: TRBJ2-6
V gene: TRBV5-1
CDR3 protein: ASWRTGHPGANVLT

J gene: TRBJ1-1
V gene: TRBV7-2
CDR3 protein: ASSFPGRQAF

J gene: TRBJ2-3
V gene: TRBV7-9
CDR3 protein: ASSPGGPGADTQY

J gene: TRBJ1-2
V gene: TRBV27
CDR3 protein: ASSLSLGLSQGGYT

J gene: TRBJ1-1
V gene: TRBV7-8
CDR3 protein: ASSSYRGPNTEAF

J gene: TRBJ1-2
V gene: TRBV6-4
CDR3 protein: ASSLEGRGGYGYT

J gene: TRBJ1-2
V gene: TRBV9
CDR3 protein: ASSTDDYGYT

J gene: TRBJ1-2
V gene: TRBV4-2
CDR3 protein: ASSPRGGDYGYT

J gene: TRBJ2-7
V gene: TRBV10-2
CDR3 protein: ASSSGTGGPDSYEQY

J gene: TRBJ2-7
V gene: TRBV5-1
CDR3 protein: ASSSNSGSSYEQY

J gene: TRBJ1-6
V gene: TRBV6-5
CDR3 protein: ASRGVRNSPLH

J gene: TRBJ2-2
V gene: TRBV7-3
CDR3 protein: ASSPPPHSANTGELF

J gene: TRBJ2-7
V gene: TRBV11-3
CDR3 protein: ASSLVGGYEQY